This TCR beta chain was documented in a study of cytomegalovirus exposure and HLA in healthy donors. Study-wide background: About 79 million unique TCRs from HLA-typed donors were held in an early data release. The study's findings and limits: Upon later analysis, HLA-associated TCR beta chains proved more clonally expanded than other, equally common chains. Among CMV-associated TCR beta chains, most appeared HLA-restricted in a later analysis.

These donors, healthy bone marrow donors, were studied. Regarding this clone: Its antigen is not known.

Germline CDR1 reads MNHEY; CDR2 reads SMNVEV (reference sequence). CDR3 size: 16 residues. V was trimmed by 7 bases and J by 7 bases, leaving 25 bases between them. This PCR relied on a set of 60 Vbeta primers and 13 Jbeta primers. Measured with immunoSEQ multiplex PCR; TCRdb has only the in-frame clones, and not every one. Its table records approximately 110,000 clones. This TCR was recovered from a man aged 18 to 30 in good health and CMV-seronegative. The chain carries TRBV27 and TRBJ1-1, with a possible D match to TRBD1 (6 bases). Sequenced: PBMCs. The chain's CDR3 is CASTSPRGRGSGEAFF. CDR3 nucleotide sequence: TGTGCCAGCACCTCCCCTCGCGGGAGGGGGTCGGGTGAAGCTTTCTTT.